The rows below give T cell receptor beta chains drawn from one sample of a study of blood T cell repertoires in COVID-19. Data came from immunoSEQ multiplex PCR; TCRdb stores just in-frame clones and leaves some out. The data contain about 46,000 clones, 70% to 90% of them singletons. Source material: peripheral blood. Receptors were obtained from a human donor in a cohort sampled during active COVID-19. The donor label of this sample is uncertain. CDR3s include the opening cysteine and the closing phenylalanine or tryptophan. D genes are given only for firm matches. Size is omitted from some rows. Given values are once, few, many or a class for expanded clones.

v_call: TRBV2
j_call: TRBJ1-5
d_call: TRBD1
clone_size: -
cdr3_length: 15
cdr3_aa: CASSSDRGRNQPQHF
cdr3_nt: TGTGCCAGCAGTTCCGACAGGGGAAGGAATCAGCCCCAGCATTTT

v_call: TRBV28
j_call: TRBJ2-3
d_call: TRBD2
clone_size: -
cdr3_length: 16
cdr3_aa: CASSERLAGGTYTQYF
cdr3_nt: TGTGCCAGCAGCGAGCGACTAGCGGGGGGCACATATACGCAGTATTTT

v_call: TRBV5-5
j_call: TRBJ2-1
d_call: TRBD1
clone_size: -
cdr3_length: 14
cdr3_aa: CASSAGGWIAEQFF
cdr3_nt: TGTGCCAGCAGCGCAGGGGGCTGGATAGCTGAGCAGTTCTTC

v_call: TRBV6-2/TRBV6-3
j_call: TRBJ2-1
d_call: TRBD1
clone_size: once
cdr3_length: 16
cdr3_aa: CASSYRGQGTYNEQFF
cdr3_nt: TGTGCCAGCAGTTACCGGGGACAGGGGACCTACAATGAGCAGTTCTTC

v_call: TRBV10-3
j_call: TRBJ1-4
d_call: -
clone_size: -
cdr3_length: 15
cdr3_aa: CAISRGGGTNEKLFF
cdr3_nt: TGTGCCATCTCCCGGGGAGGCGGCACTAATGAAAAACTGTTTTTT

v_call: TRBV5-1
j_call: TRBJ1-4
d_call: TRBD1
clone_size: once
cdr3_length: 15
cdr3_aa: CASSPQTGGAEKLFF
cdr3_nt: TGCGCCAGCAGCCCCCAGACAGGGGGCGCGGAAAAACTGTTTTTT

v_call: TRBV6-5
j_call: TRBJ2-7
d_call: -
clone_size: -
cdr3_length: 14
cdr3_aa: CASSYTAASYEQYF
cdr3_nt: TGTGCCAGCAGTTACACAGCGGCGTCCTACGAGCAGTACTTC

v_call: TRBV2
j_call: TRBJ2-7
d_call: TRBD1
clone_size: -
cdr3_length: 15
cdr3_aa: CASNSPGQGWYEQYF
cdr3_nt: TGTGCCAGCAATTCTCCGGGACAGGGGTGGTACGAGCAGTACTTC

v_call: TRBV5-1
j_call: TRBJ2-2
d_call: TRBD1
clone_size: -
cdr3_length: 16
cdr3_aa: CASSSGTGGAGGELFF
cdr3_nt: TGCGCCAGCAGCTCGGGTACAGGGGGCGCCGGCGGGGAGCTGTTTTTT

v_call: TRBV5-1
j_call: TRBJ2-5
d_call: TRBD1
clone_size: -
cdr3_length: 13
cdr3_aa: CASSWTGEETQYF
cdr3_nt: TGCGCCAGCAGCTGGACAGGTGAAGAGACCCAGTACTTC

v_call: TRBV19
j_call: TRBJ1-1
d_call: TRBD1
clone_size: -
cdr3_length: 14
cdr3_aa: CATRTGKTNTEAFF
cdr3_nt: TGTGCCACCCGGACAGGGAAGACGAACACTGAAGCTTTCTTT

v_call: TRBV6-5
j_call: TRBJ2-5
d_call: -
clone_size: -
cdr3_length: 15
cdr3_aa: CASRRTFGGQETQYF
cdr3_nt: TGTGCCAGCAGAAGGACATTCGGTGGACAAGAGACCCAGTACTTC

v_call: TRBV10-3
j_call: TRBJ1-2
d_call: -
clone_size: once
cdr3_length: 15
cdr3_aa: CAITARTLDNYGYTF
cdr3_nt: TGTGCCATCACCGCTAGAACACTCGATAACTATGGCTACACCTTC

v_call: TRBV5-6
j_call: TRBJ2-7
d_call: -
clone_size: -
cdr3_length: 15
cdr3_aa: CASSRTDGTPYEQYF
cdr3_nt: TGTGCCAGCAGCCGTACCGACGGGACACCCTACGAGCAGTACTTC

v_call: TRBV6-5
j_call: TRBJ2-1
d_call: TRBD2
clone_size: -
cdr3_length: 16
cdr3_aa: CASSYLAGGPGNEQFF
cdr3_nt: TGTGCCAGCAGTTACCTAGCGGGGGGGCCAGGCAATGAGCAGTTCTTC

v_call: TRBV9
j_call: TRBJ1-2
d_call: -
clone_size: few
cdr3_length: 11
cdr3_aa: CASSDDMRYTF
cdr3_nt: TGTGCCAGCAGCGACGACATGCGCTACACCTTC

v_call: TRBV14
j_call: TRBJ1-1
d_call: -
clone_size: -
cdr3_length: 13
cdr3_aa: CASSQVKIGGAFF
cdr3_nt: TGTGCCAGCAGCCAAGTAAAAATCGGCGGCGCTTTCTTT

v_call: TRBV3-1/TRBV3-2
j_call: TRBJ2-1
d_call: TRBD2
clone_size: once
cdr3_length: 18
cdr3_aa: CASSQDGRGGRGGNEQFF
cdr3_nt: TGTGCCAGCAGCCAAGATGGCAGGGGAGGTCGGGGGGGCAATGAGCAGTTCTTC

v_call: TRBV27
j_call: TRBJ1-5
d_call: TRBD1
clone_size: -
cdr3_length: 13
cdr3_aa: CASKITGDGPQHF
cdr3_nt: TGTGCCAGCAAAATAACAGGGGACGGCCCCCAGCATTTT

v_call: TRBV19
j_call: TRBJ1-2
d_call: -
clone_size: -
cdr3_length: 11
cdr3_aa: CASSMAGGYTF
cdr3_nt: TGTGCCAGTAGTATGGCCGGGGGCTACACCTTC

v_call: TRBV7-2
j_call: TRBJ2-7
d_call: TRBD1
clone_size: -
cdr3_length: 14
cdr3_aa: CASSLGDRPYEQYF
cdr3_nt: TGTGCCAGCAGTTTAGGGGACAGGCCCTACGAGCAGTACTTC

v_call: TRBV5-4
j_call: TRBJ2-5
d_call: TRBD1
clone_size: -
cdr3_length: 15
cdr3_aa: CASSSRQGAWETQYF
cdr3_nt: TGTGCCAGCAGCAGCCGACAGGGGGCGTGGGAGACCCAGTACTTC

v_call: TRBV3-1/TRBV3-2
j_call: TRBJ1-2
d_call: TRBD1
clone_size: few
cdr3_length: 16
cdr3_aa: CASSQGSTGGNYGYTF
cdr3_nt: TGTGCCAGCAGCCAAGGGTCGACAGGGGGTAACTATGGCTACACCTTC